The clone carrying this T cell receptor (beta chain) came up a few times. V was cut by 3 bases and J by 5 bases, with 13 bases left in between. Germline V gives CDR1 SQVTM, CDR2 ANQGSEA. CDR3 length: 13 residues. This sample is part of a study of patients and donors after allogeneic stem cell transplantation. Each CDR3 protein is one row after TCRdb ran MiXCR on the RT-PCR reads. This sample has just under 20,000 distinct CDR3 sequences, with roughly 4.5% found just once. This chain connects TRBV29-1 to TRBJ2-5, with a tentative D call TRBD2 (6 bases). This clonotype was sampled from a human donor who was either an allogeneic HSCT recipient or a stem cell or donor lymphocyte infusion donor (not recorded which). It is not recorded whose cells these are; they may come from a transplant donor. Sequencing was performed on blood, either unsorted or a sorted T cell fraction (not recorded which). CDR3 bases: TGCAGCGTTGATCTCGGGAGCGGGGAGACCCAGTACTTC. It codes for CSVDLGSGETQYF.